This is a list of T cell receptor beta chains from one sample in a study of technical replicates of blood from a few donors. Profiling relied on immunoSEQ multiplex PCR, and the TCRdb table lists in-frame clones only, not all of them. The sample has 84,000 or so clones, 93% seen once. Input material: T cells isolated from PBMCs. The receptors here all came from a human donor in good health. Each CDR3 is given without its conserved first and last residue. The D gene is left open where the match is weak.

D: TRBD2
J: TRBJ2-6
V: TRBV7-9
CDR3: ASSLWTSGRASGANVLT

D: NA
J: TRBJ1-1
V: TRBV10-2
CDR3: ASSESNRVTTEAF

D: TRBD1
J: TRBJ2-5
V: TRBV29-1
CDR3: SAGQGMVQETQY

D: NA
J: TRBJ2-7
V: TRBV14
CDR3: ASSQGWGGGSEQY

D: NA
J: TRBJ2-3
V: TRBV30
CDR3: AWSVVQKDLRADTQY

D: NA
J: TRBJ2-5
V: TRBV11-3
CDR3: ASNLVMGSPKETQY

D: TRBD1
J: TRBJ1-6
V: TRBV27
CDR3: ASSLLISGTGLNSPLH

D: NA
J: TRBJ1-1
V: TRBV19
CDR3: ASSALSVNTEAF

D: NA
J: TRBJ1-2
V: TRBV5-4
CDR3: ASSLMAGGDSNYGYT

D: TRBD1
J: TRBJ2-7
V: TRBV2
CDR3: ASSGQGRVGEQY

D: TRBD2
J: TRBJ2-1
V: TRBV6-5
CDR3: ASSYWPGGYNEQF

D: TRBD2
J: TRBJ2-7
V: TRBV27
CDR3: ASSSLRSGRVIGEQY

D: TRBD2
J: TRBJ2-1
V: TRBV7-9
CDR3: ASSQWERDDNEQF

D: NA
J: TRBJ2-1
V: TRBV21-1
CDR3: ASSVQALGLAIYNEQF

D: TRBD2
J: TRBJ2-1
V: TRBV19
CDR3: ASSEGSGGFRDEQF

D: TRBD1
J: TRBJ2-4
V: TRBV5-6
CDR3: ASSHEGAAKNIQY

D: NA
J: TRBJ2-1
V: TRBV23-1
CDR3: ASSPQGRRSRFFDEQF

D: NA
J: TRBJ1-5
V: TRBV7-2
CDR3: ASSLVGGGNQPQH

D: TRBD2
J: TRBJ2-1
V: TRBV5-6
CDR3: ASTTSGSVNEQF

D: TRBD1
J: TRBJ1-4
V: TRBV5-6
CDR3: ASSLPGQGATNEKLF

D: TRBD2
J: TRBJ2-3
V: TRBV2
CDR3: ASSEGSGSGDTQY

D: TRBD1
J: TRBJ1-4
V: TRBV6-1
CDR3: ASSEQTGGIEKLF

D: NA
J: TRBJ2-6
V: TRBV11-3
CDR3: ASSLSGRRQGWSGANVLT

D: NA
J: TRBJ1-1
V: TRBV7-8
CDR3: ASSPLGQAEAF

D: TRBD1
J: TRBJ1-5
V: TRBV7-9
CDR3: ASSSGTGILQPQH

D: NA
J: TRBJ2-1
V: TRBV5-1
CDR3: ASSLNNNEQF

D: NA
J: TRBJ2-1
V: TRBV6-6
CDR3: ASSYSSGHYNEQF

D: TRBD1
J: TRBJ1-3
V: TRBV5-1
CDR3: ASSLAGQVAGPGNTIY

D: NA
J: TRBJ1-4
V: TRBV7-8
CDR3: ASSTGEKLF

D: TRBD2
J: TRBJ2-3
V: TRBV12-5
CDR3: ASGLVQSGRRDTQY

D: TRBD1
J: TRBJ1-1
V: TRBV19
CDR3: ASSMAGGVTEAF

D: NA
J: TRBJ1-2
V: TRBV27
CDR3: ASSLNGHTNYGYT

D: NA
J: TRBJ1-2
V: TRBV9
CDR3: ASSVGPADGYT

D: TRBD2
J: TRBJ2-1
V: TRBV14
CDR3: ASSQGAGAGGYLYNEQF

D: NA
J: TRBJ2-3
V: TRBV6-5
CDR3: ASGLPRTDTQY

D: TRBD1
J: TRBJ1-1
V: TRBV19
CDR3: ASSKQGRYTEAF

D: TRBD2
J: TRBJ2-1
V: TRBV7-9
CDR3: ASSSSGGVLEQF

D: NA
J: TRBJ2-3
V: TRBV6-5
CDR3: ASSYSSHTDTQY

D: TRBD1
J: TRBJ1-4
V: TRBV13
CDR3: ASSLGGQGAEKLF

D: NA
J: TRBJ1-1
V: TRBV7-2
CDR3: ASSKRRATEAF